This entry concerns a single TCR beta chain. Its antigen is as yet unknown. The source of the sample is a study of shared clonotypes between healthy human individuals. Points from the study as a whole: In four donors, about 5% of naive CD4 clonotypes appeared in common.

In the original workflow: As immunoSEQ supplied junction-only sequences (without quality scores), filtering differed. The protocol was immunoSEQ multiplex PCR, while the TCRdb copy is restricted to in-frame clones and leaves out a portion. The D gene and trimming were derived from the DNA, and the V and J assignments and clone size from that table. This sample has roughly 720,000 clones, with 80% to 95% found just once. Germline loops: CDR1 MNHEY, CDR2 SMNVEV (reference sequence). Between the trimmed V and J ends, which lost 6 bases and 0 bases, there was a span of 8 bases. The CDR3 covers 13 residues. Each CD8 memory set brought CD45RO+ cells together with CCR7-negative CD45RA+ TemRA cells.

Sequenced sample: memory CD8+ T cells from PBMCs. Noted subset: CD45RO+ cells pooled with CCR7-negative TemRA cells. This chain links TRBV27 with TRBJ2-5; D not resolved. The TCR was taken from a man between 18 and 35 years old in good health. Some clones in this sample may be carry-over from other donors' samples. CDR3 sequence reads: CASSPLNQETQYF. CDR3 nucleotide sequence: TGTGCCAGCAGCCCCCTCAACCAAGAGACCCAGTACTTC.